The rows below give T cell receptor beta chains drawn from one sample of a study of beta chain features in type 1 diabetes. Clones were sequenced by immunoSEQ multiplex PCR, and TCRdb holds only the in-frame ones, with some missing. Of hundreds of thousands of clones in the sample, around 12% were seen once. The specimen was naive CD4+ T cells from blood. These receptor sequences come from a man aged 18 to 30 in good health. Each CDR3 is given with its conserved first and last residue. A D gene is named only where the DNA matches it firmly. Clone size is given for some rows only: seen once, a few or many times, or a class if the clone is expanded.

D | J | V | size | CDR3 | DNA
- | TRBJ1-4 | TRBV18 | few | CASSSRGATNEKLFF | TGTGCCAGCTCATCACGCGGGGCCACTAATGAAAAACTGTTTTTT
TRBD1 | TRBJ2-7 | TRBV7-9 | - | CASSPGQGATYEQYF | TGTGCCAGCAGCCCGGGACAGGGGGCTACCTACGAGCAGTACTTC
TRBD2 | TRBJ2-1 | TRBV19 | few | CASRTSGRSSYNEQFF | TGTGCCAGTCGGACTAGCGGGAGGAGCTCCTACAATGAGCAGTTCTTC
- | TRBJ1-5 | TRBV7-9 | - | CASSLDSSNQPQHF | TGTGCCAGCAGCTTAGACAGTAGCAATCAGCCCCAGCATTTT
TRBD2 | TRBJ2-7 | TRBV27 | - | CASSRLAGGSYEQYF | TGTGCCAGCAGTAGACTAGCGGGAGGGTCCTACGAGCAGTACTTC
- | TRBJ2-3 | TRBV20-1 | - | CSATRDTQYF | TGCAGTGCTACGCGGGATACGCAGTATTTT
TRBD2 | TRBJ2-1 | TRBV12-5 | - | CASGFLERGLAAGYNEQFF | TGTGCTAGTGGTTTTTTGGAGCGAGGACTAGCGGCTGGGTACAATGAGCAGTTCTTC
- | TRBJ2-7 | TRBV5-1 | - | CASSRDRGGIEQYF | TGCGCCAGCAGCAGGGACAGAGGAGGGATCGAGCAGTACTTC
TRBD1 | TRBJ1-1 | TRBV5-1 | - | CATSNGDSGTEAFF | TGCGCCACCTCAAACGGGGACAGTGGCACTGAAGCTTTCTTT
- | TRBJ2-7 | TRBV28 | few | CASSLQGFSYEQYF | TGTGCCAGCAGTTTACAGGGCTTCTCCTACGAGCAGTACTTC
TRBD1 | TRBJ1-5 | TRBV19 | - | CASRSTGVGNQPQHF | TGTGCCAGTCGCTCAACAGGGGTTGGAAATCAGCCCCAGCATTTT
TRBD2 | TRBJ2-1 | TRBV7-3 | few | CASSLGLAGGLNEQFF | TGTGCCAGCAGCTTAGGACTAGCGGGGGGGCTTAATGAGCAGTTCTTC
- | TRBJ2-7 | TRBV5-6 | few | CASRLGPYEQYF | TGTGCCAGCAGGTTGGGGCCCTACGAGCAGTACTTC
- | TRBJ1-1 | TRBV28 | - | CASSFGSPHLEAFF | TGTGCCAGCAGTTTCGGGAGCCCTCACTTGGAAGCTTTCTTT
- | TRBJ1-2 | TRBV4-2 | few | CASSQDKETAFYGYTF | TGTGCCAGCAGCCAAGATAAGGAGACAGCCTTCTATGGCTACACCTTC
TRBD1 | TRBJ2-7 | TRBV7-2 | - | CASSLRDSKSSYEQYF | TGTGCCAGCAGCCTACGGGACAGCAAGAGCTCCTACGAGCAGTACTTC
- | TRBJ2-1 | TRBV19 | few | CASSPGPGDRLNEQFF | TGTGCCAGTAGTCCAGGACCCGGGGATAGGCTCAATGAGCAGTTCTTC
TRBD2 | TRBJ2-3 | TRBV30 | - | CAWSSGSTDTQYF | TGTGCCTGGTCTAGCGGGAGCACAGATACGCAGTATTTT
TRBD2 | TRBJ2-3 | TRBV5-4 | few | CASSFQLAGVTDTQYF | TGTGCCAGCAGCTTCCAGCTAGCGGGGGTAACAGATACGCAGTATTTT
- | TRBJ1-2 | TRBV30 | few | CAWSVSGWGEDYGYTF | TGTGCCTGGAGTGTAAGTGGTTGGGGGGAAGACTATGGCTACACCTTC
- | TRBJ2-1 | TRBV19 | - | CASSIGPPGRPREQFF | TGTGCCAGTAGTATAGGTCCCCCGGGAAGACCCCGAGAGCAGTTCTTC
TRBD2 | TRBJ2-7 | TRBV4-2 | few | CASSQTSGGVYEQYF | TGTGCCAGCAGCCAAACTAGCGGGGGGGTCTACGAGCAGTACTTC
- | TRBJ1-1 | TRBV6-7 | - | CASNRKYAGAEAFF | TGTGCCAGCAACCGTAAATATGCAGGGGCTGAAGCTTTCTTT
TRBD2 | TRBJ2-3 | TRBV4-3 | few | CASSQEGLAGGGADTQYF | TGCGCCAGCAGCCAAGAAGGTCTAGCGGGGGGCGGGGCAGATACGCAGTATTTT
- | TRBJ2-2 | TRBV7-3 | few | CASSPPDTGELFF | TGTGCCAGCAGCCCCCCGGACACCGGGGAGCTGTTTTTT
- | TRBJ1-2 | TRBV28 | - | CASSPGLRYGYTF | TGTGCCAGCAGCCCGGGATTGCGCTATGGCTACACCTTC
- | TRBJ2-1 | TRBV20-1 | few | CSARAPGLQFF | TGCAGTGCTAGAGCCCCGGGACTGCAGTTCTTC
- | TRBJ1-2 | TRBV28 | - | CASSRYRVNGYTF | TGTGCCAGCAGTCGGTACAGGGTTAATGGCTACACCTTC
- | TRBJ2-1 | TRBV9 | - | CATPGQGVNEQFF | TGTGCCACCCCGGGACAAGGGGTCAATGAGCAGTTCTTC